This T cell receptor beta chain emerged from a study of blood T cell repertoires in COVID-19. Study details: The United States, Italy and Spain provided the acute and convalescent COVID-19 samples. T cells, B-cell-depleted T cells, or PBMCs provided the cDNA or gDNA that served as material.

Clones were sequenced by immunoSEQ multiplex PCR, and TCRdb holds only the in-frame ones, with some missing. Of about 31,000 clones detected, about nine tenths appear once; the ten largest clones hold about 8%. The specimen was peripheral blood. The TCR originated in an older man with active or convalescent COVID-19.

The CDR3, as DNA: TGTGCCAGCAGCTTAGATCGGGGTTACATTCAGTACTTC. Translated: CASSLDRGYIQYF. The chain links TRBV11-2 to TRBJ2-4, with a weak D call TRBD2 (5 bases). The germline gives CDR1 SGHAT, CDR2 FQNNGV. The CDR3 contains 13 residues. V lost 0 bases, J lost 8 bases, and 8 bases lay in between.